These T cell receptor beta chains were read from a single sample in a study of monozygotic twins with inflammatory bowel disease. TCRdb re-called the 5' RACE reads, yielding one record per CDR3 amino acid sequence without DNA. With about 450,000 distinct CDR3 sequences in the sample, the ten largest clones hold about 2.4%. Sequenced: blood. These receptor sequences come from a human donor with ulcerative colitis or Crohn's disease, or a healthy co-twin of an affected twin (not recorded which). The CDR3 runs from the conserved cysteine through the conserved F or W. Fields, in order: J gene, V gene, CDR3 protein.

TRBJ2-1	TRBV19	CASSRLVADEQFF
TRBJ2-5	TRBV5-1	CASSLDTGKQETQYF
TRBJ1-1	TRBV20-1	CSARGGMNTEAFF
TRBJ1-2	TRBV18	CASSPDEGGGGYTF
TRBJ1-1	TRBV30	CAWRGHIGTEAFF
TRBJ1-4	TRBV20-1	CSARAHLGQRQATNEKLFF
TRBJ2-1	TRBV19	CASSAGTSVGEQFF
TRBJ2-7	TRBV20-1	CSARGGAYEQYF
TRBJ2-7	TRBV6-5	CASSLEAGDPYEQYF
TRBJ2-7	TRBV29-1	CSLAPWTRGYEQYF
TRBJ2-1	TRBV7-3	CASSLTLSGSGDEQFF
TRBJ1-4	TRBV4-3	CASSQDGNAANEKLFF
TRBJ1-2	TRBV6-5	CASSSTDRFNYGYTF
TRBJ1-3	TRBV28	CASSLYGAGNTIYF
TRBJ2-1	TRBV6-5	CASSYFPGATNNEQFF
TRBJ1-3	TRBV20-1	CSAQRSSGNTIYF
TRBJ1-4	TRBV28	CASSPIFDITNKATNEKLFF
TRBJ1-1	TRBV6-5	CASSYRPLNTEAFF
TRBJ2-3	TRBV18	CASSPGVLTDTQYF
TRBJ1-1	TRBV7-9	CASSLPTIDTEAFF
TRBJ2-5	TRBV29-1	CSVRGLAGAQETQYF
TRBJ1-1	TRBV18	CASSPPSLNTEAFF
TRBJ2-1	TRBV5-1	CASSLGYSYNEQFF
TRBJ2-2	TRBV6-2/TRBV6-3	CASRRDGQAGELFF
TRBJ1-4	TRBV20-1	CSARAAGGEKLFF
TRBJ2-7	TRBV5-1	CASSLVGVYEQYF
TRBJ1-1	TRBV5-1	CASSLIADSTSEAFF
TRBJ2-1	TRBV20-1	CSARSRAGRSYNEQFF
TRBJ1-1	TRBV7-2	CASSPGGRPTEAFF
TRBJ1-5	TRBV20-1	CSARDPGRVDQPQHF
TRBJ2-2	TRBV7-3	CASSLTGGGNTGELFF
TRBJ1-5	TRBV12-2	CASRRVGTGTNQPQHF
TRBJ2-3	TRBV5-1	CASSRVKVTDTQYF
TRBJ2-3	TRBV20-1	CSATQGLAGGADTQYF
TRBJ2-5	TRBV7-2	CASSLGGTGGVLETQYF
TRBJ1-3	TRBV2	CASTGNSGNTIYF